This T cell receptor (beta chain) was sequenced during a study of T cells in Graves' hyperthyroidism and ophthalmopathy. The CDR3 covers 13 residues. V lost 7 bases and J lost 10, with 17 bases in between. Germline V lookup: CDR1 MNHNS, CDR2 SASEGT. The CDR3 regions of TCR beta were amplified from RNA transcripts. In the first-round RT-PCR of the TCR CDR3, the HTBI primer set was used. TCRdb recomputed calls from the multiplex PCR reads with MiXCR, one row per CDR3 protein. The repertoire holds about 52,000 distinct CDR3 sequences, less than 50% seen once, with roughly 9.7% in the top ten. Concerning this clonotype: A much larger clone is a single base away; this may be a read error.

This sequence joins TRBV6-1 and TRBJ2-1, with a tentative D call TRBD1 (5 bases). Sequences were obtained from blood. The clonotype originates from a woman between 50 and 59 years old with Graves' ophthalmopathy. The CDR3 nucleotides read TGTGCCAGCACCCAGGGTTTTCCCTACGAGCAGTTCTTC. It yields the protein CASTQGFPYEQFF.